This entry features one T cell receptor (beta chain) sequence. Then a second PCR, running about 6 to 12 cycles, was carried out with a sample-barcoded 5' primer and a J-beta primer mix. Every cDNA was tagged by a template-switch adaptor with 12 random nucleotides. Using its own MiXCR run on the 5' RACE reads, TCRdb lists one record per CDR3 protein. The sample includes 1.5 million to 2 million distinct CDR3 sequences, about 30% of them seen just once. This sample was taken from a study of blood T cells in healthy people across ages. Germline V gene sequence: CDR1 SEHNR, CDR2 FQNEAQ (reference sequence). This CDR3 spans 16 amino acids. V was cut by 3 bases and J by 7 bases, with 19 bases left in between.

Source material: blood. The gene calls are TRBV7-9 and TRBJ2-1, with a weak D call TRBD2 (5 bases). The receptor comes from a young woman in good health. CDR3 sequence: CASSFVSGSFDNEQFF. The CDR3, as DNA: TGTGCCAGCAGCTTCGTTTCGGGGTCCTTCGATAATGAGCAGTTCTTC. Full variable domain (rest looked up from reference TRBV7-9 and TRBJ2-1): DTGVSQNPRHKITKRGQNVTFRCDPISEHNRLYWYRQTLGQGPEFLTYFQNEAQLEKSRLLSDRFSAERPKGSFSTLEIQRTEQGDSAMYLCASSFVSGSFDNEQFFGPGTRLTVL.